This T cell receptor beta chain came from a study of CD8 T cells in ankylosing spondylitis. Overall study findings and caveats: Past research had described some motif variants in reactive arthritis synovial fluid and blood. Reportedly, disease-linked clones are significantly enriched in ankylosing spondylitis patients' matched synovial fluid.

A word on this clonotype: No antigen is known for it.

The authors made TCR beta libraries by quantitative 5'-RACE with molecular barcodes. TCRdb itself ran the 5' RACE reads through MiXCR, one entry per CDR3 protein. The sample holds fewer than 130,000 distinct CDR3 sequences; less than 25% are singletons and the top ten take 9% to 15%. Trimming took off 7 bases at V and 3 bases at J, with 16 bases between the two ends. Germline-derived CDR1 and CDR2 are MNHNS and SASEGT. The CDR3 has 14 residues. The rearrangement joins TRBV6-1 to TRBJ2-7, with TRBD2 as a possible D gene (6 bases). Source material: synovial fluid, either unsorted or a sorted T cell fraction (not recorded which). The sequence was obtained from a male donor with ankylosing spondylitis. CDR3 amino acids: CASTSAGTSYEQYF. The DNA for the CDR3 is TGTGCCAGCACATCGGCGGGAACAAGCTACGAGCAGTACTTC.